The source of this T cell receptor (beta chain) is a study of cytomegalovirus exposure and HLA in healthy donors. The primer mix had 60 Vbeta and 13 Jbeta primers. Libraries were prepared by immunoSEQ multiplex PCR; TCRdb keeps only in-frame clonotypes and omits some of them. The sample includes about 180,000 clones, around 80% seen only once; the top ten take about 0.72%. Material: PBMCs. The sequence came from a middle-aged woman in good health and CMV-seronegative.

CDR3 sequence: CATSPSTGQSSGANVLTF. In DNA form, the CDR3 reads TGTGCCACCAGCCCGTCCACGGGACAAAGCTCTGGGGCCAACGTCCTGACTTTC. The rearrangement uses TRBV15 and TRBJ2-6; D perhaps matches TRBD1 (6 bases). Germline CDR1 LNHNV, CDR2 YYDKDF (reference sequence). V dropped 5 bases and J dropped 0 bases, with 17 bases sitting between them. The CDR3 has 18 amino acids.